A selection of T cell receptor beta chains follows, all from one sample in a study of control samples from healthy donors and cancer patients. Repertoires were generated with immunoSEQ multiplex PCR, while TCRdb's copy carries only in-frame clones and drops some. The sample shows 90,000 to 100,000 clones, around 80% of them seen only once. The specimen was blood. The receptor source for this set is a woman in her twenties or thirties in good health. Each CDR3 is given with its conserved first and last residue. Fields, in order: V gene, clone size, D gene, J gene, CDR3 protein, CDR3 DNA. The D gene is left open where the match is weak. Some rows mark clone size as missing; the rest say once, few, many or name a class of expanded clone.

>TRBV25-1|once|-|TRBJ2-3
CASKGRRDPSTDTQYF
TGTGCCAGCAAGGGGCGACGGGACCCTAGCACAGATACGCAGTATTTT
>TRBV5-1|once|-|TRBJ2-5
CASSLALGKAETQYF
TGCGCCAGCAGCTTGGCCCTGGGGAAGGCAGAGACCCAGTACTTC
>TRBV3-1/TRBV3-2|-|-|TRBJ1-2
CASSQTEEGGYTF
TGTGCCAGCAGCCAAACCGAAGAGGGTGGCTACACCTTC
>TRBV7-9|-|-|TRBJ1-1
CASSVRGSGVDTEAFF
TGTGCCAGCAGCGTTAGGGGTTCGGGGGTCGACACTGAAGCTTTCTTT
>TRBV9|-|TRBD1|TRBJ1-6
CASSVKTGSSPLHF
TGTGCCAGCAGCGTAAAGACAGGGAGTTCACCCCTCCACTTT
>TRBV5-8|-|-|TRBJ1-4
CASSLAGTATNEKLFF
TGTGCCAGCAGCTTGGCCGGTACAGCAACTAATGAAAAACTGTTTTTT
>TRBV6-2/TRBV6-3|medium-sized|-|TRBJ1-1
CASSYGGAGTEAFF
TGTGCCAGCAGTTATGGGGGCGCGGGAACTGAAGCTTTCTTT
>TRBV4-3|-|-|TRBJ1-2
CASSQGLGQGGYGYTF
TGCGCCAGCAGCCAAGGCCTGGGGCAGGGCGGTTATGGCTACACCTTC
>TRBV7-9|-|-|TRBJ2-2
CASSLARKDSGELFF
TGTGCCAGCAGCTTAGCACGTAAGGATTCCGGGGAGCTGTTTTTT
>TRBV5-6|-|TRBD2|TRBJ2-7
CASSFGSSGGHLQQYF
TGTGCCAGCAGCTTTGGCTCTAGCGGGGGCCACCTCCAGCAGTACTTC
>TRBV6-4|-|-|TRBJ2-3
CASSDSSSTDTQYF
TGTGCCAGCAGTGACTCCTCTAGCACAGATACGCAGTATTTT
>TRBV9|few|-|TRBJ2-6
CASSVPGANVLTF
TGTGCCAGCAGTGTCCCTGGGGCCAACGTCCTGACTTTC
>TRBV6-5|-|-|TRBJ2-3
CASSYGGAPSTDTQYF
TGTGCCAGCAGTTACGGCGGGGCACCTAGCACAGATACGCAGTATTTT
>TRBV5-1|-|-|TRBJ2-5
CASSPGERPHQETQYF
TGCGCCAGCAGCCCCGGCGAAAGGCCTCACCAAGAGACCCAGTACTTC
>TRBV6-5|-|TRBD1|TRBJ2-7
CASRPPATGRYEQYF
TGTGCCAGCAGGCCGCCGGCGACAGGGCGCTACGAGCAGTACTTC
>TRBV3-1/TRBV3-2|-|-|TRBJ2-3
CASSSTRDTQYF
TGTGCCAGCAGCTCAACCCGAGATACGCAGTATTTT
>TRBV18|-|-|TRBJ2-7
CASSSTGIEQYF
TGTGCCAGCTCGTCGACAGGTATCGAGCAGTACTTC
>TRBV4-3|-|-|TRBJ2-1
CASSQGGTPSDNEQFF
TGCGCCAGCAGCCAAGGGGGGACTCCCTCCGACAATGAGCAGTTCTTC
>TRBV6-6|-|-|TRBJ2-7
CASSSGTPSPEQYF
TGTGCCAGCAGTTCCGGGACACCGTCCCCCGAGCAGTACTTC
>TRBV18|-|-|TRBJ1-5
CASSPNQGNQPQHF
TGTGCCAGCTCTCCCAATCAGGGTAACCAGCCCCAGCATTTT
>TRBV5-1|few|-|TRBJ1-1
CASSLGGNTEAFF
TGCGCCAGCAGCTTGGGGGGGAACACTGAAGCTTTCTTT
>TRBV12-3/TRBV12-4|-|-|TRBJ2-1
CASSFRGMGEQFF
TGTGCCAGCAGTTTTCGGGGGATGGGAGAGCAGTTCTTC
>TRBV9|-|TRBD1|TRBJ2-1
CASSAGQVADEQFF
TGTGCCAGCAGCGCCGGACAGGTCGCAGATGAGCAGTTCTTC
>TRBV6-1|-|-|TRBJ1-2
CASSETTNYGYTF
TGTGCCAGCAGTGAAACAACTAACTATGGCTACACCTTC
>TRBV2|-|-|TRBJ1-1
CASGWEVGEAFF
TGTGCCAGCGGATGGGAAGTCGGGGAAGCTTTCTTT
>TRBV6-5|few|-|TRBJ2-7
CASSYSWGYEQYF
TGTGCCAGCAGTTACTCGTGGGGCTACGAGCAGTACTTC
>TRBV6-1|once|-|TRBJ2-3
CASSKDYQPSTDTQYF
TGTGCCAGCAGTAAAGACTACCAACCGAGCACAGATACGCAGTATTTT
>TRBV6-1|-|-|TRBJ1-2
CASSEARGGDGYTF
TGTGCCAGCAGTGAAGCAAGGGGTGGAGATGGCTACACCTTC
>TRBV30|few|-|TRBJ1-5
CAWSAGSNQPQHF
TGTGCCTGGAGTGCCGGGAGCAATCAGCCCCAGCATTTT
>TRBV3-1/TRBV3-2|-|TRBD1|TRBJ1-1
CASSRAGGLGTEAFF
TGTGCCAGCAGCAGGGCAGGGGGGCTGGGCACTGAAGCTTTCTTT
>TRBV5-1|-|TRBD2|TRBJ2-5
CASSLVSGGVKETQYF
TGCGCCAGCAGCTTGGTTAGCGGGGGTGTAAAAGAGACCCAGTACTTC
>TRBV18|-|-|TRBJ1-2
CASSPTDVGYTF
TGTGCCAGCTCACCTACGGACGTTGGCTACACCTTC
>TRBV6-1|-|TRBD2|TRBJ2-5
CASSEDGGGSETQYF
TGTGCCAGCAGTGAAGATGGCGGGGGGTCGGAGACCCAGTACTTC
>TRBV27|-|TRBD1|TRBJ1-2
CASSLSVPQTGTYGYTF
TGTGCCAGCAGTTTATCGGTTCCCCAGACAGGGACTTATGGCTACACCTTC
>TRBV6-5|-|-|TRBJ1-1
CASSYSERNTEAFF
TGTGCCAGCAGTTACTCCGAGAGGAACACTGAAGCTTTCTTT
>TRBV29-1|-|-|TRBJ2-6
CSVAAGGSGANVLTF
TGCAGCGTTGCGGCAGGAGGCTCTGGGGCCAACGTCCTGACTTTC
>TRBV4-3|-|TRBD1|TRBJ1-2
CASSQDVGTMWDRGNYGYTF
TGCGCCAGCAGCCAAGATGTCGGGACAATGTGGGACAGGGGGAACTATGGCTACACCTTC
>TRBV10-3|few|-|TRBJ2-2
CAISEGVYTGELFF
TGTGCCATCAGTGAGGGGGTGTACACCGGGGAGCTGTTTTTT
>TRBV5-1|-|-|TRBJ2-5
CASSLGAIQETQYF
TGCGCCAGCAGCTTGGGTGCGATCCAAGAGACCCAGTACTTC
>TRBV10-3|medium-sized|-|TRBJ2-1
CAISGGHSVNEQFF
TGTGCCATCAGTGGGGGTCACTCAGTGAATGAGCAGTTCTTC
>TRBV6-5|-|-|TRBJ1-5
CASRVDSSNQPQHF
TGTGCCAGCAGGGTCGACAGCTCCAATCAGCCCCAGCATTTT
>TRBV6-5|-|TRBD1|TRBJ1-6
CASSPRDSAPLHF
TGTGCCAGCAGTCCCCGGGACAGTGCACCCCTCCACTTT
>TRBV9|-|-|TRBJ2-2
CASSVGSGELFF
TGTGCCAGCAGCGTAGGGTCCGGGGAGCTGTTTTTT
>TRBV6-1|-|-|TRBJ2-3
CASSEAGGRTDTQYF
TGTGCCAGCAGTGAAGCGGGGGGGCGCACAGATACGCAGTATTTT
>TRBV7-2|-|-|TRBJ2-7
CASSLVSGEQYF
TGTGCCAGCAGCCTCGTCTCGGGCGAGCAGTACTTC
>TRBV20-1|-|-|TRBJ2-5
CSASRGLQETQYF
TGCAGTGCTAGTCGAGGCCTTCAAGAGACCCAGTACTTC
>TRBV18|-|TRBD1|TRBJ1-3
CASSPGQGFAGNTIYF
TGTGCCAGCTCACCGGGACAGGGTTTCGCTGGAAACACCATATATTTT
>TRBV7-9|-|TRBD1|TRBJ2-3
CASSEGQGRDTQYF
TGTGCCAGCAGCGAGGGACAGGGGCGGGATACGCAGTATTTT
>TRBV7-9|-|TRBD1|TRBJ1-1
CASSLYVRDSRKAFF
TGTGCCAGCAGCTTATATGTCCGGGACAGCCGTAAAGCTTTCTTT
>TRBV7-9|-|-|TRBJ1-1
CASSYNREGAFF
TGTGCCAGCAGTTACAACCGGGAGGGGGCTTTCTTT
>TRBV19|-|-|TRBJ2-3
CASSISFRGPDTQYF
TGTGCCAGTAGTATCTCGTTCCGGGGGCCCGATACGCAGTATTTT
>TRBV21-1|-|-|TRBJ1-5
CASSSLDQPQHF
TGTGCCAGCAGCTCCCTTGATCAGCCCCAGCATTTT
>TRBV7-2|-|-|TRBJ2-2
CASSLAQLSPGELFF
TGTGCCAGCAGCTTAGCGCAGCTGAGTCCCGGGGAGCTGTTTTTT
>TRBV6-5|-|-|TRBJ1-3
CASRIPNTIYF
TGTGCCAGCCGGATTCCAAACACCATATATTTT
>TRBV18|-|-|TRBJ2-2
CASSPLATGELFF
TGTGCCAGCTCACCTTTGGCAACCGGGGAGCTGTTTTTT
>TRBV11-2|-|-|TRBJ1-2
CASSFQENYGYTF
TGTGCCAGCAGCTTCCAGGAAAACTATGGCTACACCTTC
>TRBV11-3|-|-|TRBJ2-5
CASSLRGWRAQYF
TGTGCCAGCAGCTTACGGGGGTGGAGGGCCCAGTACTTC